This is a list of T cell receptor beta chains from one sample in a study of neurological immune-mediated disorders. TCRdb redid the calling of the 5' RACE reads with MiXCR, one entry per CDR3 protein. The sample contains about 21,000 distinct CDR3 sequences, roughly 17% of which appear only once. Sequencing used CD8+ T cells from blood. The receptors stem from a woman under 30 with multiple sclerosis. Each CDR3 is given with its conserved first and last residue. A D gene is named only where the DNA matches it firmly. Some rows have no size entry. The others give once, few or many, or a class for an expanded clone.

D: NA; V: TRBV20-1; size: few; J: TRBJ2-3; CDR3: CSGTPSTDTQYF; DNA: TGCAGTGGGACCCCGAGCACAGATACGCAGTATTTT
D: NA; V: TRBV20-1; size: many; J: TRBJ1-3; CDR3: CSASPEGHRDTIYF; DNA: TGCAGTGCCTCCCCTGAGGGACATCGAGACACCATATATTTT
D: NA; V: TRBV9; size: NA; J: TRBJ2-3; CDR3: CASSPGGQPTTDTQYF; DNA: TGTGCCAGCAGCCCCGGGGGGCAGCCAACCACAGATACGCAGTATTTT
D: TRBD2; V: TRBV9; size: many; J: TRBJ2-1; CDR3: CASSVTGTSGHNEQFF; DNA: TGTGCCAGCAGCGTCACCGGGACTAGCGGACACAATGAGCAGTTCTTC
D: TRBD1; V: TRBV2; size: many; J: TRBJ1-5; CDR3: CASSDAMTGGKQPQHF; DNA: TGTGCCAGCAGTGATGCAATGACAGGGGGCAAGCAGCCCCAGCATTTT
D: NA; V: TRBV7-9; size: many; J: TRBJ2-1; CDR3: CASSFDRNEQFF; DNA: TGTGCCAGCAGCTTCGACCGCAATGAGCAGTTCTTC
D: NA; V: TRBV24-1; size: many; J: TRBJ2-2; CDR3: CATSARQPNTGELFF; DNA: TGTGCCACCAGTGCCCGTCAGCCAAACACCGGGGAGCTGTTTTTT
D: NA; V: TRBV5-5; size: many; J: TRBJ1-5; CDR3: CASSLEASAQPQHF; DNA: TGTGCCAGCAGCTTGGAGGCCTCCGCTCAGCCCCAGCATTTT
D: NA; V: TRBV7-9; size: many; J: TRBJ2-1; CDR3: CASSLGFGQEQFF; DNA: TGTGCCAGCAGCTTAGGCTTCGGGCAAGAGCAGTTCTTC
D: TRBD2; V: TRBV4-3; size: medium-sized; J: TRBJ2-2; CDR3: CASRVTSGGTGELFF; DNA: TGCGCCAGCAGGGTTACTAGCGGGGGCACCGGGGAGCTGTTTTTT
D: NA; V: TRBV29-1; size: NA; J: TRBJ2-1; CDR3: CSVGVYNEQFF; DNA: TGCAGCGTTGGCGTCTACAATGAGCAGTTCTTC
D: NA; V: TRBV7-7; size: many; J: TRBJ2-5; CDR3: CASSLVIRETQYF; DNA: TGTGCTAGCAGCTTAGTCATTCGGGAGACCCAGTACTTC
D: NA; V: TRBV5-5; size: many; J: TRBJ2-5; CDR3: CASSFTWRSQETQYF; DNA: TGTGCCAGCAGCTTCACGTGGCGTTCCCAAGAGACCCAGTACTTC
D: TRBD2; V: TRBV7-8; size: many; J: TRBJ2-5; CDR3: CASSLRLAGRSETQYF; DNA: TGTGCCAGCAGCCTCAGACTAGCGGGGAGATCCGAGACCCAGTACTTC
D: NA; V: TRBV7-6; size: many; J: TRBJ1-1; CDR3: CASTRGGMNTEAFF; DNA: TGTGCCAGCACGCGCGGGGGGATGAACACTGAAGCTTTCTTT
D: NA; V: TRBV20-1; size: NA; J: TRBJ1-1; CDR3: CSANSEAFF; DNA: TGCAGTGCTAACAGTGAAGCTTTCTTT
D: TRBD2; V: TRBV27; size: medium-sized; J: TRBJ2-1; CDR3: CASRPGLAEANEQFF; DNA: TGTGCCAGCAGGCCGGGACTAGCGGAGGCAAATGAGCAGTTCTTC
D: NA; V: TRBV19; size: few; J: TRBJ2-1; CDR3: CASATGDYNEQFF; DNA: TGTGCCAGTGCGACAGGCGACTACAATGAGCAGTTCTTC
D: TRBD2; V: TRBV6-5; size: many; J: TRBJ2-5; CDR3: CASSPPPGLAGGMGETQYF; DNA: TGTGCCAGCAGTCCCCCGCCGGGACTAGCGGGGGGGATGGGAGAGACCCAGTACTTC
D: NA; V: TRBV6-6; size: NA; J: TRBJ2-1; CDR3: CASSYSTGDNEQFF; DNA: TGTGCCAGCAGTTACTCGACCGGGGACAATGAGCAGTTCTTC
D: NA; V: TRBV14; size: many; J: TRBJ2-1; CDR3: CASSQDWGNEQFF; DNA: TGTGCCAGCAGCCAAGATTGGGGTAATGAGCAGTTCTTC
D: NA; V: TRBV24-1; size: many; J: TRBJ1-1; CDR3: CATRPTEGNTEAFF; DNA: TGTGCCACCAGACCGACGGAGGGGAACACTGAAGCTTTCTTT
D: TRBD1; V: TRBV6-5; size: many; J: TRBJ1-2; CDR3: CASSKVVWTGVYGYTF; DNA: TGTGCCAGCAGTAAGGTGGTCTGGACAGGGGTTTATGGCTACACCTTC
D: TRBD2; V: TRBV12-3/TRBV12-4; size: NA; J: TRBJ2-3; CDR3: CASSLTSGGAYSTDTQYF; DNA: TGTGCCAGCAGTTTGACTAGCGGGGGTGCTTATAGCACAGATACGCAGTATTTT
D: NA; V: TRBV27; size: NA; J: TRBJ2-6; CDR3: CATRRREAGANVLTF; DNA: TGTGCCACCCGAAGAAGGGAAGCTGGGGCCAACGTCCTGACTTTC
D: NA; V: TRBV12-3/TRBV12-4; size: many; J: TRBJ2-7; CDR3: CASSLAGLIRYEQYF; DNA: TGTGCCAGCAGTTTAGCCGGACTAATCCGTTACGAGCAGTACTTC
D: NA; V: TRBV19; size: few; J: TRBJ2-3; CDR3: CASGPVPSTDTQYF; DNA: TGTGCCAGTGGCCCTGTTCCTAGCACAGATACGCAGTATTTT
D: NA; V: TRBV7-3; size: many; J: TRBJ1-1; CDR3: CASSAQAVFEFRDTGHWEAFF; DNA: TGTGCCAGCAGCGCCCAAGCCGTCTTTGAGTTCCGGGACACTGGACACTGGGAAGCTTTCTTT
D: TRBD2; V: TRBV7-2; size: many; J: TRBJ2-2; CDR3: CASSLVGGTILGELFF; DNA: TGTGCCAGCAGCTTAGTGGGCGGGACTATCCTCGGGGAGCTGTTTTTT
D: TRBD1; V: TRBV12-3/TRBV12-4; size: many; J: TRBJ1-5; CDR3: CASSPDRGKLQPQHF; DNA: TGTGCCAGCAGTCCTGACAGGGGGAAGCTTCAGCCCCAGCATTTT
D: NA; V: TRBV10-3; size: many; J: TRBJ2-3; CDR3: CAISGGLGDTQYF; DNA: TGTGCCATCAGTGGAGGGCTCGGGGATACGCAGTATTTT
D: TRBD2; V: TRBV13; size: few; J: TRBJ2-1; CDR3: CASSFISGRRGSETYNEQFF; DNA: TGTGCCAGCAGCTTTATTAGCGGGAGACGGGGGAGCGAAACCTACAATGAGCAGTTCTTC
D: NA; V: TRBV6-5; size: many; J: TRBJ1-1; CDR3: CASKVQFMNTEAFF; DNA: TGTGCCAGCAAAGTACAGTTCATGAACACTGAAGCTTTCTTT
D: NA; V: TRBV27; size: many; J: TRBJ1-2; CDR3: CASRTPYGYTF; DNA: TGTGCCAGCAGGACCCCCTATGGCTACACCTTC
D: TRBD1; V: TRBV10-3; size: many; J: TRBJ2-7; CDR3: CAISVTRPGQVPEQYF; DNA: TGTGCCATCAGTGTCACCCGCCCGGGACAGGTCCCCGAGCAGTACTTC
D: TRBD1; V: TRBV10-2; size: many; J: TRBJ2-2; CDR3: CASSEPWDRGLFF; DNA: TGCGCCAGCAGTGAGCCGTGGGACAGGGGGCTGTTTTTT
D: TRBD2; V: TRBV5-1; size: many; J: TRBJ2-5; CDR3: CASSLVFAGGQETQYF; DNA: TGCGCCAGCAGCTTGGTATTCGCGGGGGGCCAAGAGACCCAGTACTTC
D: TRBD1; V: TRBV6-2/TRBV6-3; size: many; J: TRBJ2-1; CDR3: CASSPRQGTYNEQFF; DNA: TGTGCCAGCAGTCCAAGACAGGGAACCTACAATGAGCAGTTCTTC
D: NA; V: TRBV4-2; size: many; J: TRBJ2-7; CDR3: CASSQVQGSDSYEQYF; DNA: TGTGCCAGCAGCCAGGTACAGGGATCCGACTCCTACGAGCAGTACTTC